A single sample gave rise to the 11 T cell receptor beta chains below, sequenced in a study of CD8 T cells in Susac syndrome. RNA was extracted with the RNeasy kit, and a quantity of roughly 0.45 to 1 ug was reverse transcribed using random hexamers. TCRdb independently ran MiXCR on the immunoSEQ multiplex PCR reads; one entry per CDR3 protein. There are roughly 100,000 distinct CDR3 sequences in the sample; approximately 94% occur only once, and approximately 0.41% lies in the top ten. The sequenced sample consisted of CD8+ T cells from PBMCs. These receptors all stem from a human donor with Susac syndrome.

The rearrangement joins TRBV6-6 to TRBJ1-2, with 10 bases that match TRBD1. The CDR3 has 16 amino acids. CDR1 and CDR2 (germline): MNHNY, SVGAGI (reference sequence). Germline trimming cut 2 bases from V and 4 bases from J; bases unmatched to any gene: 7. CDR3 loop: CASSYTRQGASYGYTF. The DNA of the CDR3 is TGTGCCAGCAGTTACACCCGACAGGGGGCAAGCTATGGCTACACCTTC.

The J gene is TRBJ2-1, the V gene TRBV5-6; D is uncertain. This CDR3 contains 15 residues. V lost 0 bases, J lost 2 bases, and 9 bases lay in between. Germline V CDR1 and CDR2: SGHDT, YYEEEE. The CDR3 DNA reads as TGTGCCAGCAGCTTGGTGGGCTCCCCCTACAATGAGCAGTTCTTC. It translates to CASSLVGSPYNEQFF.

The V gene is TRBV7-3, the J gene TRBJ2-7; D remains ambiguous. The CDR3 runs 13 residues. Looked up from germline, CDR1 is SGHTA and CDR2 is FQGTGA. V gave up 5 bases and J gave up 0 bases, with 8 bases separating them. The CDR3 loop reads CASSIFPSYEQYF. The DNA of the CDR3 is TGTGCCAGCAGCATTTTTCCCTCCTACGAGCAGTACTTC.

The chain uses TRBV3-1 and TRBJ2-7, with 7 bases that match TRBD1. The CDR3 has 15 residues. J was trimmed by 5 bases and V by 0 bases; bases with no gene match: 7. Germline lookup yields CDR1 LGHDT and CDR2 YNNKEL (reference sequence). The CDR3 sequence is CASSQEGGIKNEQYF. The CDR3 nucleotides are TGTGCCAGCAGCCAAGAAGGGGGCATTAAGAACGAGCAGTACTTC.

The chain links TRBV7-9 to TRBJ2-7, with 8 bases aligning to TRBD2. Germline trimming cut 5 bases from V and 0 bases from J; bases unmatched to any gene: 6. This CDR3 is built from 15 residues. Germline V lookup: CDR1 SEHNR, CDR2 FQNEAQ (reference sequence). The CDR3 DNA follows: TGTGCCAGCAGCCCAAAAAGCGGGAGCTCCTACGAGCAGTACTTC. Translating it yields CASSPKSGSSYEQYF.

Here the CDR3 DNA reads TGTGCCAGCAGCCAAACCGGACAGGCCAGCAATCAGCCCCAGCATTTT. It codes for CASSQTGQASNQPQHF. J is TRBJ1-5 and V is TRBV6-6, with 7 bases lining up with TRBD1. The J segment lost 1 base and the V segment lost 6 bases, leaving 9 bases of the junction unmatched. The germline CDR1 and CDR2 sequences are MNHNY and SVGAGI (reference sequence). This CDR3 has 16 amino acids.

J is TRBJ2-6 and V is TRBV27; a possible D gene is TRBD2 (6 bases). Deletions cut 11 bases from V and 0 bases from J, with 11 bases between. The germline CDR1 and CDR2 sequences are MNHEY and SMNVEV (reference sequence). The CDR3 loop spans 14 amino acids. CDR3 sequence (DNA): TGTGCCGCGGGACCGGTCTCTGGGGCCAACGTCCTGACTTTC. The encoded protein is CAAGPVSGANVLTF.

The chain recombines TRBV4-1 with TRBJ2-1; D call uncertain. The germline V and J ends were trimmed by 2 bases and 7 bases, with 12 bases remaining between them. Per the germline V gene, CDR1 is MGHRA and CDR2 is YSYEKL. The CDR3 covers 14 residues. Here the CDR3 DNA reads TGCGCCAGCAGCCAATACCAAGGCCCTAATGAGCAGTTCTTC. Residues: CASSQYQGPNEQFF.

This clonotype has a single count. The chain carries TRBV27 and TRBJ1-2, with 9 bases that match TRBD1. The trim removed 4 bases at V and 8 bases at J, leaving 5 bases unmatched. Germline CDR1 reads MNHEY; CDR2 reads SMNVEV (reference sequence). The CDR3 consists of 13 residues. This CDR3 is CASSSQGAKGYTF. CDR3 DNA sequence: TGTGCCAGCAGTTCACAGGGGGCGAAAGGCTACACCTTC.

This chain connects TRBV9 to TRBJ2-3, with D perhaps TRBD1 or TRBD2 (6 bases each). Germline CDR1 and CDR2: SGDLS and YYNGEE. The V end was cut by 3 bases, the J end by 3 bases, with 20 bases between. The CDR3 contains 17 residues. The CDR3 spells CASSGRTAVGRTDTQYF. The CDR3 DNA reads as TGTGCCAGCAGCGGAAGGACAGCCGTAGGGAGGACAGATACGCAGTATTTT.

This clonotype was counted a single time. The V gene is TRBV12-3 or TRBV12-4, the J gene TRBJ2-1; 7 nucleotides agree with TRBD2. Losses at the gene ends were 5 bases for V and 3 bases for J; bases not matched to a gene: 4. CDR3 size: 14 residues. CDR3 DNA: TGTGCCAGCAGTACCCCGGGAGGCTACAATGAGCAGTTCTTC. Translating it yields CASSTPGGYNEQFF.